This TCR beta chain derives from a study of cytomegalovirus exposure and HLA in healthy donors. Amplification used 60 Vbeta primers and 13 Jbeta primers. Here immunoSEQ multiplex PCR was the method, and the copy in TCRdb shows in-frame clones only, minus some. This table holds around 140,000 clones, approximately 80% found once. General study findings and limits: TRBV6-2, TRBV6-3 and some other V segments were excluded as indistinguishable. TCR beta sequences numbering around 15,000 were associated with HLA alleles at 0.05 false discovery rate in a later analysis. Cytomegalovirus-associated TCR beta chains were listed, numbering more than 150.

V was pared by 0 bases and J by 7 bases, with 19 bases between. There are 16 residues in the CDR3. CDR1 is SGHRS and CDR2 is YFSETQ in the germline V gene. This clone was detected a few times. What it binds is unknown. Material for sequencing was PBMCs. The TCR originated in a man aged 50 or older in good health and CMV-seronegative. The rearrangement joins TRBV5-1 to TRBJ1-2, with unresolved D. CDR3 loop: CASSLAISTGGSGYTF. CDR3 in DNA: TGCGCCAGCAGCTTGGCTATCTCTACGGGCGGGAGTGGCTACACCTTC. Full variable domain (rest looked up from reference TRBV5-1 and TRBJ1-2): KAGVTQTPRYLIKTRGQQVTLSCSPISGHRSVSWYQQTPGQGLQFLFEYFSETQRNKGNFPGRFSGRQFSNSRSEMNVSTLELGDSALYLCASSLAISTGGSGYTFGSGTRLTVV.